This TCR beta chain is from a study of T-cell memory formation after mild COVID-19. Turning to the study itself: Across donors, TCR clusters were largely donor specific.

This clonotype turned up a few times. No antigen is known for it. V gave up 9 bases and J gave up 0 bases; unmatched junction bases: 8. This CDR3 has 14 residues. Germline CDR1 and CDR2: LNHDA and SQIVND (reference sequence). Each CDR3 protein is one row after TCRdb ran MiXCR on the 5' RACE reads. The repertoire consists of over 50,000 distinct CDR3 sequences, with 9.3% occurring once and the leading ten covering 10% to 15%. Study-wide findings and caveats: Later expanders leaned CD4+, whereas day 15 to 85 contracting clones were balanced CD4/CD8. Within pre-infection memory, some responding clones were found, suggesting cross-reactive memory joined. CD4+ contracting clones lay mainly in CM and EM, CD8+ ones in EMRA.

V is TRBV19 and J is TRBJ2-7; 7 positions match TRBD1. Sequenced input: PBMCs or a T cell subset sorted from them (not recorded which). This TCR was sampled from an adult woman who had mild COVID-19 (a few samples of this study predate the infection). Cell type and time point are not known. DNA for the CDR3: TGTGCCAGCAGACGGGACAGCAGCTCCTACGAGCAGTACTTC. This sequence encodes CASRRDSSSYEQYF.